These 21 T cell receptor beta chains originate from one sample sequenced in a study of blood T cell repertoires in COVID-19. Sequenced by immunoSEQ multiplex PCR; TCRdb stores in-frame clones only, minus some. The repertoire holds a few hundred thousand clones, more than 90% seen once, with about a fifth in the top ten. Sequencing was done on a sample of PBMCs or T cells enriched from blood (not recorded which). These receptors were taken from a woman in her twenties or thirties who had recovered from COVID-19.

This rearrangement joins TRBV28 to TRBJ2-7; no clear D gene. This CDR3 is 14 amino acids long. V dropped 3 bases and J dropped 2 bases, with 11 bases sitting between them. CDR1 is MDHEN and CDR2 is SYDVKM in the germline V gene. CDR3 amino acids: CASSFGRLTYEQYF. In DNA form, the CDR3 reads TGTGCCAGCAGTTTCGGCAGACTCACCTACGAGCAGTACTTC.

This chain connects TRBV28 to TRBJ2-1, with 7 bases matching TRBD1. The trim removed 2 bases at V and 5 bases at J, leaving 6 bases unmatched. From germline, CDR1 is MDHEN and CDR2 SYDVKM. The CDR3 is 15 amino acids. This chain's CDR3 is CASSLVRGTHNEQFF. CDR3 coding DNA: TGTGCCAGCAGTTTAGTCAGGGGGACCCACAATGAGCAGTTCTTC.

The chain has TRBV6-1 and TRBJ1-2; no clear D. With 2 bases removed from V and 4 bases from J, the gap between germline ends came to 11 bases. From germline, CDR1 is MNHNS and CDR2 SASEGT. The CDR3 is made up of 14 amino acids. CDR3 protein: CASSEFGGIYGYTF. CDR3 DNA sequence: TGTGCCAGCAGTGAATTTGGAGGGATCTATGGCTACACCTTC.

This rearrangement joins TRBV19 to TRBJ1-5; D is uncertain. Germline V gene sequence: CDR1 LNHDA, CDR2 SQIVND (reference sequence). CDR3 size: 16 residues. V lost 1 base, J lost 4 bases, and 14 bases lay in between. CDR3 bases: TGTGCCAGTAGTATAGGCCCCAGCGGGAATAATCAGCCCCAGCATTTT. It is translated as CASSIGPSGNNQPQHF.

This clone occurred a few times. The gene calls are TRBV18 and TRBJ2-7, with 8 bases lining up with TRBD2. Germline CDR1 reads KGHSH; CDR2 reads LQKENI. V gave up 0 bases and J gave up 2 bases; unmatched junction bases: 3. CDR3 length: 15 residues. The CDR3 reads CASSPPGLGTYEQYF. The DNA of the CDR3 is TGTGCCAGCTCACCACCGGGACTAGGGACCTACGAGCAGTACTTC. The entire variable domain, with the rest obtained from reference TRBV18 and TRBJ2-7, is as follows: NAGVMQNPRHLVRRRGQEARLRCSPMKGHSHVYWYRQLPEEGLKFMVYLQKENIIDESGMPKERFSAEFPKEGPSILRIQQVVRGDSAAYFCASSPPGLGTYEQYFGPGTRLTVT.

The table lists this clone with a count of one. The J gene is TRBJ2-3, the V gene TRBV5-1; no clear D gene. V lost 0 bases, J lost 1 base, and 6 bases lay in between. The CDR3 has 14 amino acids. The germline V gene has CDR1 SGHRS and CDR2 YFSETQ. The CDR3 reads CASSLVSGTDTQYF. The DNA of the CDR3 is TGCGCCAGCAGCTTGGTATCCGGCACAGATACGCAGTATTTT. The full variable domain, with the rest looked up from reference TRBV5-1 and TRBJ2-3, is KAGVTQTPRYLIKTRGQQVTLSCSPISGHRSVSWYQQTPGQGLQFLFEYFSETQRNKGNFPGRFSGRQFSNSRSEMNVSTLELGDSALYLCASSLVSGTDTQYFGPGTRLTVL.

The chain has TRBV5-1 and TRBJ2-5; TRBD1 might be the D (5 bases). V lost 5 bases and J lost 4, with 12 bases in between. The CDR3 is made up of 13 amino acids. CDR1 SGHRS and CDR2 YFSETQ come from the germline V gene. CDR3: CASSIGAGETQYF. CDR3 sequence (DNA): TGCGCCAGCAGTATAGGGGCCGGAGAGACCCAGTACTTC.

The rearrangement uses TRBV28 and TRBJ1-6; no definite D call. Germline CDR1 MDHEN, CDR2 SYDVKM. V lost 3 bases and J 5 bases, leaving 14 bases between the germline ends. The CDR3 is 16 amino acids. CDR3: CASSFGPFADNSPLHF. In DNA, the CDR3 is TGTGCCAGCAGTTTTGGCCCTTTCGCCGATAATTCACCCCTCCACTTT.

The chain couples TRBV5-1 to TRBJ2-3; 9 nucleotides agree with TRBD1. V was pared by 3 bases and J by 4 bases, with 9 bases of the junction left unmatched. This CDR3 spans 16 amino acids. Germline V gene lookup returns CDR1 SGHRS and CDR2 YFSETQ. CDR3 in amino acids: CASSSLGTGSPDTQYF. Here the CDR3 DNA reads TGCGCCAGCAGCTCCCTCGGGACAGGGTCTCCAGATACGCAGTATTTT.

V gene TRBV7-9 combines with J gene TRBJ1-5, with TRBD1 as a possible D gene (5 bases). Germline CDR1 is SEHNR and CDR2 is FQNEAQ (reference sequence). Trimming cost V 3 bases and J 7 bases, with 13 bases left between them. The CDR3 runs to 14 residues. In nucleotides, the CDR3 is TGTGCCAGCAGCTTGGGGGGGTTCGAACAGCCCCAGCATTTT. Amino acid sequence: CASSLGGFEQPQHF.

This clone came up a few times. J is TRBJ2-7 and V is TRBV28; perhaps TRBD1 as D (6 bases). Per the germline V gene, CDR1 is MDHEN and CDR2 is SYDVKM. The CDR3 sequence is 15 residues long. V was clipped by 6 bases and J by 1 base, with 16 bases between them. This CDR3 reads CASSRGDQGSYEQYF. Written as DNA, the CDR3 is TGTGCCAGCAGCCGGGGAGACCAGGGGTCCTACGAGCAGTACTTC.

This chain connects TRBV2 to TRBJ2-5, with D unclear. The ends were cut back, 8 bases at V and 3 bases at J, with 10 bases in the middle. This CDR3 is 12 amino acids long. Germline V lookup: CDR1 SNHLY, CDR2 FYNNEI. In DNA, the CDR3 is TGTGCCAGCGGCGGAATCAAAGAGACCCAGTACTTC. Protein product: CASGGIKETQYF.

The chain joins TRBV5-6 to TRBJ2-1; D gene uncertain. Germline CDR1 reads SGHDT; CDR2 reads YYEEEE. Trimming cost V 3 bases and J 7 bases, with 14 bases left between them. The CDR3 runs to 14 residues. CDR3 sequence: CASSSGETWNEQFF. The CDR3, as DNA: TGTGCCAGCAGCTCAGGCGAAACCTGGAATGAGCAGTTCTTC.

The chain employs TRBV7-6 and TRBJ2-3; no reliable D call. The length of the CDR3 is 15 residues. Germline loops: CDR1 SGHVS, CDR2 FNYEAQ. V lost 5 bases and J 0 bases, leaving 12 bases between the germline ends. The CDR3 reads CASSRVQSSTDTQYF. The CDR3 DNA is TGTGCCAGCAGCCGCGTGCAATCTAGCACAGATACGCAGTATTTT.

This clone has just a few counts. The genes are TRBV29-1 and TRBJ2-7, with 9 bases aligning to TRBD1. The CDR3 is 13 residues long. Germline CDR1 SQVTM, CDR2 ANQGSEA. Germline trimming cut 6 bases from V and 6 bases from J; bases unmatched to any gene: 9. This chain's CDR3 is CSVLRDRAGEQYF. The CDR3 region has the DNA TGCAGCGTACTCCGGGACAGGGCAGGCGAGCAGTACTTC.

The chain carries TRBV4-1 and TRBJ1-1, with 9 bases matching TRBD1. Germline trimming cut 4 bases from V and 1 base from J; bases unmatched to any gene: 4. The CDR3 is 15 residues long. Germline CDR1 is MGHRA and CDR2 is YSYEKL. This CDR3 is CASSPQGATNTEAFF. CDR3 in DNA: TGCGCCAGCAGCCCACAGGGGGCAACGAACACTGAAGCTTTCTTT.

The gene calls are TRBV10-3 and TRBJ2-3; tentative D call: TRBD1 (5 bases). The CDR3 loop spans 12 amino acids. CDR1 is ENHRY, CDR2 SYGVKD, per germline. With 6 bases removed from V and 4 bases from J, the gap between germline ends came to 8 bases. DNA of the CDR3: TGTGCCATCAGGGGGCTGGCAGATACGCAGTATTTT. Translation gives CAIRGLADTQYF.

The V gene is TRBV7-8, the J gene TRBJ1-2, with D possibly matching TRBD1 (6 bases). Trimming took 5 bases from V and 1 from J, leaving 23 bases between them. Looked up from germline, CDR1 is SGHVS and CDR2 is FQNEAQ. CDR3 size: 18 residues. The CDR3 DNA reads as TGTGCCAGCAGCCCGGGCCGGGTCACAGGGCTCAGTAACTATGGCTACACCTTC. The encoded protein is CASSPGRVTGLSNYGYTF. Based on the CDR3 plus reference TRBV7-8 and TRBJ1-2, the full variable domain is GAGVSQSPRYKVAKRGQDVALRCDPISGHVSLFWYQQALGQGPEFLTYFQNEAQLDKSGLPSDRFFAERPEGSVSTLKIQRTQQEDSAVYLCASSPGRVTGLSNYGYTFGSGTRLTVV.

V and J are TRBV2 and TRBJ1-1, with D unclear. V was shortened by 6 bases and J by 5 bases, with 13 bases between the two germline ends. The CDR3 spans 13 residues. CDR1 and CDR2 from the germline V gene are SNHLY and FYNNEI. The CDR3 DNA reads as TGTGCCAGCAGCCCTTCCTGGAGGACTGAAGCTTTCTTT. Translating gives CASSPSWRTEAFF.

In DNA, the CDR3 is TGTGCCAGCAGCGGCAGGGGATTTGGCCCCTACGAGCAGTACTTC. Amino acids: CASSGRGFGPYEQYF. The chain employs TRBV3-1 (or the pseudogene TRBV3-2) and TRBJ2-7, with D possibly matching TRBD1 (6 bases). With 5 bases removed from V and 2 bases from J, the gap between germline ends came to 16 bases. Germline CDR1 LGHDT, CDR2 YNNKEL (reference sequence). The CDR3 spans 15 residues.

The rearrangement uses TRBV5-1 and TRBJ2-3; a possible D gene is TRBD1 (6 bases). The CDR3 is 15 amino acids. Between the trimmed V and J ends, which lost 4 bases and 1 base, there was a span of 13 bases. The germline V gene has CDR1 SGHRS and CDR2 YFSETQ. The CDR3 sequence is CASSPTQGRTDTQYF. CDR3 bases: TGCGCCAGCAGCCCAACACAGGGACGCACAGATACGCAGTATTTT. Drawing the rest from reference TRBV5-1 and TRBJ2-3, the complete variable domain is KAGVTQTPRYLIKTRGQQVTLSCSPISGHRSVSWYQQTPGQGLQFLFEYFSETQRNKGNFPGRFSGRQFSNSRSEMNVSTLELGDSALYLCASSPTQGRTDTQYFGPGTRLTVL.